Shown below are 22 T cell receptor beta chains from a single sample sequenced in a study of blood T cell repertoires in COVID-19 (dated by TCRdb to the early 2020s). The library was built by means of the immunoSEQ multiplex PCR assay. Held by TCRdb, this immuneACCESS table contains in-frame sequences only and omits some clones. Under half of the omission traces to an unresolved V gene where checked; the cause of the rest is unknown. The sample table records 450,000 or so clones; 89% of these occur just once. Jointly, the top ten make up over 0.7% of the sample. Sequencing input: peripheral blood. These receptors were taken from a man aged 18 to 35 with COVID-19, enrolled during active disease.

This clone was seen only a few times. The rearrangement joins TRBV6-1 to TRBJ1-5, with 11 bases aligning to TRBD1. The CDR3 extends over 18 amino acids. Trimming removed 0 bases from V and 0 bases from J; junction bases left unmatched: 4. Germline V gene sequence: CDR1 MNHNS, CDR2 SASEGT. DNA for the CDR3: TGTGCCAGCAGTGAAGCGGGGACAGGGGGGTATAGCAATCAGCCCCAGCATTTT. This translates into CASSEAGTGGYSNQPQHF.

The rearrangement links TRBV6-1 to TRBJ2-3, with TRBD2 matching 8 bases. V lost 4 bases to trimming and J lost 1 base; unmatched junction nucleotides: 7. The CDR3 covers 16 residues. Germline assignment: CDR1 MNHNS and CDR2 SASEGT. This chain's CDR3 is CASSGLLAEGTDTQYF. The CDR3 DNA follows: TGTGCCAGCAGTGGCCTACTAGCGGAAGGCACAGATACGCAGTATTTT.

The rearrangement links TRBV19 to TRBJ1-1, with unresolved D. The CDR3 consists of 11 residues. In germline, CDR1 is LNHDA, CDR2 SQIVND (reference sequence). Trimming stripped 2 bases from V and 10 bases from J, with 8 bases between. The CDR3 coding sequence is TGTGCCAGTAGTATAAAAGGGAGAGCTTTCTTT. It is translated as CASSIKGRAFF.

This chain connects TRBV5-6 to TRBJ2-3, with a tentative D call TRBD2 (6 bases). CDR1 and CDR2 (germline): SGHDT, YYEEEE. The germline V and J ends were trimmed by 4 bases and 0 bases, with 9 bases remaining between them. The CDR3 length is 14 residues. CDR3 sequence (DNA): TGTGCCAGCAGCCGACGGGGGAGCACAGATACGCAGTATTTT. It translates to CASSRRGSTDTQYF.

V and J are TRBV3-1 (or the pseudogene TRBV3-2) and TRBJ1-2; D perhaps matches TRBD1 (6 bases). Per the germline V gene, CDR1 is LGHDT and CDR2 is YNNKEL (reference sequence). This CDR3 contains 15 residues. Trimming removed 3 bases at V and 1 base at J, with 12 bases between. The CDR3 region has the DNA TGTGCCAGCAGCCATCCCGGGACAAGTAACTATGGCTACACCTTC. Amino acid sequence: CASSHPGTSNYGYTF.

This rearrangement joins TRBV7-9 to TRBJ2-3, with TRBD2 matching 15 bases. This CDR3 spans 17 amino acids. Germline trimming cut 5 bases from V and 6 bases from J; bases unmatched to any gene: 9. Looked up from germline, CDR1 is SEHNR and CDR2 is FQNEAQ (reference sequence). As DNA, the CDR3 is TGTGCCAGCAGCGCGGGGACTAGCGGGGGGTTTAGGGATACGCAGTATTTT. The encoded protein is CASSAGTSGGFRDTQYF.

The chain couples TRBV1 to TRBJ1-2; the table calls TRBD1, which could not be checked here. TRBV1 is flagged as a pseudogene. This CDR3 is 14 amino acids long. The CDR3 region is CTSSQRKGANGYTF. CDR3 DNA sequence: TGCACCAGCAGCCAGCGCAAGGGGGCCAATGGCTACACCTTC.

The rearrangement links TRBV11-3 to TRBJ1-1, with 8 bases lining up with TRBD1. CDR3 size: 15 residues. Germline CDR1 SGHNT, CDR2 YENEEA. V was clipped by 5 bases and J by 5 bases; unmatched bases: 10. The CDR3: CASSPGQGFRTEAFF. CDR3 nucleotides: TGTGCCAGCAGCCCTGGACAGGGATTCAGAACTGAAGCTTTCTTT.

This clone was recorded once. V gene TRBV3-1 (or the pseudogene TRBV3-2) combines with J gene TRBJ2-1; 12 bases are shared with TRBD1. V was clipped by 4 bases and J by 9 bases; unmatched bases: 7. Germline CDR1 and CDR2: LGHDT and YNNKEL (reference sequence). The CDR3 has 15 amino acids. CDR3 region: CASSRPGQGAVEQFF. CDR3 bases: TGTGCCAGCAGCCGCCCGGGACAGGGGGCGGTTGAGCAGTTCTTC.

This sequence joins TRBV27 and TRBJ2-7, with 9 bases that match TRBD1. Germline CDR1 MNHEY, CDR2 SMNVEV (reference sequence). The length of the CDR3 is 14 residues. J lost 3 bases, V lost 4 bases, and 4 bases had no gene match. CDR3 loop: CASSWGQGRYEQYF. The CDR3 coding sequence is TGTGCCAGCAGTTGGGGACAGGGTCGCTACGAGCAGTACTTC.

The chain links TRBV19 to TRBJ2-7; TRBD1 aligns across 7 bases. The ends lost 10 bases at V and 2 bases at J; junction bases unmatched: 11. This CDR3 comprises 14 residues. Germline loops: CDR1 LNHDA, CDR2 SQIVND (reference sequence). CDR3 loop: CATQQGTETYEQYF. CDR3 in DNA: TGTGCCACCCAGCAGGGGACAGAAACCTACGAGCAGTACTTC.

This clone was seen many times. This chain uses TRBV2 with TRBJ2-1; tentatively, D is TRBD2 (5 bases). This CDR3 has 15 residues. V was pared by 6 bases and J by 5 bases, with 17 bases between. In germline, CDR1 is SNHLY, CDR2 FYNNEI. CDR3 DNA sequence: TGTGCCAGCAGCGAAAGCGGTTTGGGGAACAATGAGCAGTTCTTC. This encodes CASSESGLGNNEQFF.

This rearrangement joins TRBV7-8 to TRBJ1-6; TRBD1 is a possible D gene (6 bases). Per the germline V gene, CDR1 is SGHVS and CDR2 is FQNEAQ. V lost 0 bases to trimming and J lost 8 bases, with 14 bases between them. There are 16 residues in the CDR3. The CDR3 DNA sequence: TGTGCCAGCAGCTTAGCCGTAGGCAGGGGCGATTCACCCCTCCACTTT. Protein: CASSLAVGRGDSPLHF. Full variable domain (remainder filled in from reference TRBV7-8 and TRBJ1-6): GAGVSQSPRYKVAKRGQDVALRCDPISGHVSLFWYQQALGQGPEFLTYFQNEAQLDKSGLPSDRFFAERPEGSVSTLKIQRTQQEDSAVYLCASSLAVGRGDSPLHFGNGTRLTVT.

In regard to this clone: The sample contains more than one DNA sequence encoding this CDR3. This chain uses TRBV5-1 with TRBJ2-5; TRBD1 matches at 7 bases. The CDR3 consists of 14 residues. Germline CDR1 reads SGHRS; CDR2 reads YFSETQ. V lost 0 bases, J lost 5 bases, and 4 bases stayed unmatched. CDR3 bases: TGCGCCAGCAGCTTGGGACAGGGACGGGAGACCCAGTACTTC. Translating it yields CASSLGQGRETQYF. The variable domain in full, completed from reference TRBV5-1 and TRBJ2-5, reads KAGVTQTPRYLIKTRGQQVTLSCSPISGHRSVSWYQQTPGQGLQFLFEYFSETQRNKGNFPGRFSGRQFSNSRSEMNVSTLELGDSALYLCASSLGQGRETQYFGPGTRLLVL.

The chain carries TRBV18 and TRBJ2-1, with a tentative D call TRBD1 (5 bases). V lost 0 bases and J lost 10, with 10 bases in between. The CDR3 runs 13 residues. Germline V CDR1 and CDR2: KGHSH, LQKENI. The CDR3 sequence: CASSPPAGNEQFF. The CDR3 DNA is TGTGCCAGCTCACCACCGGCAGGGAACGAGCAGTTCTTC.

The J gene is TRBJ2-7, the V gene TRBV7-8; D perhaps matches TRBD2 (7 bases). Trimming took off 6 bases at V and 2 bases at J, with 11 bases between the two ends. This CDR3 is 13 amino acids long. Germline assignment: CDR1 SGHVS and CDR2 FQNEAQ. CDR3 sequence: CASRSGTTYEQYF. The CDR3 DNA is TGTGCCAGCAGAAGCGGGACAACCTACGAGCAGTACTTC.

The rearrangement joins TRBV13 to TRBJ1-2, with 7 bases matching TRBD1. The germline CDR1 and CDR2 sequences are PRHDT and FYEKMQ (reference sequence). J was trimmed by 6 bases and V by 3 bases; bases with no gene match: 7. CDR3 length: 14 amino acids. In DNA form, the CDR3 reads TGTGCCAGCAGCTTGAGGGGGCTGAAGGATGGCTACACCTTC. Amino acid sequence: CASSLRGLKDGYTF.

The gene calls are TRBV11-2 and TRBJ2-1; tentatively, D is TRBD1 (6 bases). Trimming removed 3 bases at V and 9 bases at J, with 9 bases between. This CDR3 comprises 12 residues. The germline V gene encodes CDR1 SGHAT and CDR2 FQNNGV. The CDR3 DNA reads as TGTGCCAGCAGCTTCCAGGACAGTGAGCAGTTCTTC. It codes for CASSFQDSEQFF.

The genes are TRBV29-1 and TRBJ1-1; D ambiguous. Trimming stripped 8 bases from V and 1 base from J, with 8 bases between. The CDR3 covers 11 residues. The germline CDR1 and CDR2 sequences are SQVTM and ANQGSEA. The CDR3: CSTGRNTEAFF. Written as DNA, the CDR3 is TGCAGCACCGGGAGGAACACTGAAGCTTTCTTT.

This sequence joins TRBV27 and TRBJ2-1; TRBD2 agrees at 13 bases. The ends lost 6 bases at V and 6 bases at J; junction bases unmatched: 8. CDR1 is MNHEY, CDR2 SMNVEV, per germline (reference sequence). This CDR3 spans 16 amino acids. CDR3 coding DNA: TGTGCCAGCAGGGAAACTAGCGGGGGGGCCCTCAATGAGCAGTTCTTC. Its protein is CASRETSGGALNEQFF.

The CDR3 loop is CASSFPQETQYF. The DNA for the CDR3 is TGTGCCAGCAGTTTCCCTCAAGAGACCCAGTACTTC. This chain links TRBV28 with TRBJ2-5; no reliable D call. Germline CDR1 reads MDHEN; CDR2 reads SYDVKM. The CDR3 covers 12 residues. Trimming removed 3 bases from V and 2 bases from J, with 4 bases in between.

V and J are TRBV9 and TRBJ2-5, with 8 positions matching TRBD1. The CDR3 covers 17 residues. Germline values: CDR1 SGDLS, CDR2 YYNGEE. The J segment lost 5 bases and the V segment lost 0 bases, leaving 12 bases of the junction unmatched. As DNA, the CDR3 is TGTGCCAGCAGCGTAGATGGTCGGCAGGGGGCATGGGAGACCCAGTACTTC. Its protein is CASSVDGRQGAWETQYF.